The next 22 T cell receptor beta chains were all read from a single sample in a study of T cell responses to AZD1222 COVID-19 vaccine. The repertoire was sequenced with immunoSEQ multiplex PCR; TCRdb's copy has only in-frame clones and lacks some. This table has 80,000 to 90,000 clones, about 89% appearing once. The sample here was peripheral blood, taken 28 days after the second AZD1222 dose. The receptor set was obtained from an adult who received the AZD1222 COVID-19 vaccine.

The chain combines TRBV25-1 with TRBJ2-1, with a possible D match to TRBD1 (5 bases). Trimming removed 4 bases from V and 3 bases from J, with 7 bases in between. The CDR3 length is 13 residues. Per the germline V gene, CDR1 is MGHDK and CDR2 is SYGVNS. CDR3 DNA: TGTGCCAGCAGTGTCGACAGCTACAATGAGCAGTTCTTC. Encoded protein: CASSVDSYNEQFF.

The chain has TRBV2 and TRBJ2-3; a weak D match, TRBD2 (6 bases). Trimming took 10 bases from V and 2 from J, leaving 16 bases between them. The CDR3 length is 14 residues. Germline values: CDR1 SNHLY, CDR2 FYNNEI. The CDR3 DNA is TGTGCCACCCAAGCGGGCCCCTCCACAGATACGCAGTATTTT. This codes for CATQAGPSTDTQYF.

With respect to this clone: The DNA is left out, because the CDR3 cannot be placed on it with certainty; the CDR3 is given as TCRdb lists it. This chain joins TRBV12-3 or TRBV12-4 and TRBJ1-3; the table's D gene call, TRBD1, was not cross checked with the DNA. From its first to its last residue, the CDR3 has 11 amino acids. The CDR3 sequence: CASSFGTGADF.

The gene calls are TRBV19 and TRBJ1-2; D unresolved. Per the germline V gene, CDR1 is LNHDA and CDR2 is SQIVND (reference sequence). Trimming left V 5 bases short and J 4 bases short, with 14 bases between. This CDR3 region has 14 residues. CDR3 DNA: TGTGCCAGTAGTGATCCGCTGAGGTCCTATGGCTACACCTTC. This encodes CASSDPLRSYGYTF.

The V gene is TRBV18, the J gene TRBJ1-1; no reliable D call. The CDR3 consists of 15 residues. Germline V gene sequence: CDR1 KGHSH, CDR2 LQKENI. With 1 base removed from V and 4 bases from J, the gap between germline ends came to 13 bases. CDR3 bases: TGTGCCAGCTCACCACGAGGGATAGAAGGCACTGAAGCTTTCTTT. The encoded protein is CASSPRGIEGTEAFF.

The CDR3: CASNHREFGELFF. The DNA of the CDR3 is TGTGCCAGCAATCACAGGGAGTTCGGGGAGCTGTTTTTT. The genes are TRBV6-5 and TRBJ2-2, with D possibly TRBD1 on 6 matching bases. Germline CDR1 and CDR2: MNHEY and SVGAGI. The CDR3 totals 13 residues. V lost 7 bases and J lost 7, with 13 bases in between.

CDR3 sequence (DNA): TGCGCCAGCAGCTGGGACAGGGAATATAATTCACCCCTCCACTTT. Its protein is CASSWDREYNSPLHF. V and J are TRBV5-1 and TRBJ1-6; the match to TRBD1 covers 9 bases. V lost 3 bases, J lost 4 bases, and 2 bases stayed unmatched. CDR1 SGHRS and CDR2 YFSETQ come from the germline V gene. This CDR3 spans 15 amino acids. The full variable domain, with the rest looked up from reference TRBV5-1 and TRBJ1-6, is KAGVTQTPRYLIKTRGQQVTLSCSPISGHRSVSWYQQTPGQGLQFLFEYFSETQRNKGNFPGRFSGRQFSNSRSEMNVSTLELGDSALYLCASSWDREYNSPLHFGNGTRLTVT.

The rearrangement joins TRBV29-1 to TRBJ1-2, with D tentatively TRBD1 (6 bases). V gave up 3 bases and J gave up 8 bases, with 16 bases separating them. In germline, CDR1 is SQVTM, CDR2 ANQGSEA. The CDR3 runs to 13 residues. Here the CDR3 DNA reads TGCAGCGTTGAGTTGGGGAGGGGGATAGGCTACACCTTC. This encodes CSVELGRGIGYTF.

The chain carries TRBV14 and TRBJ1-6, with D hard to call. The CDR3 loop spans 17 amino acids. Germline V gene data show CDR1 as SGHDN and CDR2 as FVKESK. V lost 0 bases and J 4 bases, leaving 13 bases between the germline ends. CDR3 sequence reads: CASSQEEDRRYNSPLHF. CDR3 DNA: TGTGCCAGCAGCCAAGAGGAAGACCGACGATATAATTCACCCCTCCACTTT.

A single count supports this clone. The chain has TRBV12-3 or TRBV12-4 and TRBJ1-2; tentatively, D is TRBD1 (5 bases). The CDR3 has 12 residues. The germline V and J ends were trimmed by 5 bases and 4 bases, with 8 bases remaining between them. Written as DNA, the CDR3 is TGTGCCAGCAGTACCAGGGCCTATGGCTACACCTTC. This sequence encodes CASSTRAYGYTF.

The J gene is TRBJ2-3, the V gene TRBV27, with D hard to call. The CDR3 length is 15 residues. In germline, CDR1 is MNHEY, CDR2 SMNVEV (reference sequence). V was pared by 2 bases and J by 0 bases, with 9 bases between. This chain's CDR3 is CASSLLAGSTDTQYF. The DNA of the CDR3 is TGTGCCAGCAGTTTACTGGCAGGAAGCACAGATACGCAGTATTTT.

This chain joins TRBV2 and TRBJ1-2; tentatively, D is TRBD1 (5 bases). The CDR3 loop spans 13 amino acids. V shed 7 bases and J shed 6 bases, with 15 bases lying between them. Germline CDR1 and CDR2: SNHLY and FYNNEI. The CDR3 is CASTEGGGDGYTF. The CDR3 DNA sequence: TGTGCCAGCACCGAAGGTGGAGGGGATGGCTACACCTTC.

The rearrangement joins TRBV6-5 to TRBJ1-1; D not resolved. The CDR3 has 14 amino acids. In germline, CDR1 is MNHEY, CDR2 SVGAGI. The germline V and J ends were trimmed by 2 bases and 5 bases, with 12 bases remaining between them. The CDR3 region has the DNA TGTGCCAGCAGTTACGGGAGGCGCCAGACTGAAGCTTTCTTT. This sequence encodes CASSYGRRQTEAFF.

This chain joins TRBV6-6 and TRBJ1-5; D remains unclear. Germline V CDR1 and CDR2: MNHNY, SVGAGI (reference sequence). This CDR3 spans 14 amino acids. V was shortened by 6 bases and J by 6 bases, with 15 bases between the two germline ends. CDR3 DNA: TGTGCCAGCAGCCTGACGGGGTCCGCTCAGCCCCAGCATTTT. Translating it yields CASSLTGSAQPQHF.

The V call is TRBV19, the J call TRBJ1-3; D uncertain. The CDR3 sequence is 13 residues long. The V gene's germline CDR1 is LNHDA and CDR2 SQIVND (reference sequence). The germline V and J ends were trimmed by 3 bases and 1 base, with 4 bases remaining between them. The CDR3 region has the DNA TGTGCCAGTAGTATGAAGTCTGGAAACACCATATATTTT. Translated: CASSMKSGNTIYF.

This chain joins TRBV7-9 and TRBJ1-2; perhaps TRBD1 as D (5 bases). Trimming removed 5 bases from V and 2 bases from J, with 6 bases in between. Germline CDR1 reads SEHNR; CDR2 reads FQNEAQ (reference sequence). The CDR3 consists of 12 residues. CDR3 coding DNA: TGTGCCAGCAGCCGGGGCAACTATGGCTACACCTTC. Translation gives CASSRGNYGYTF. The full variable domain, completed using reference TRBV7-9 and TRBJ1-2, is DTGVSQNPRHKITKRGQNVTFRCDPISEHNRLYWYRQTLGQGPEFLTYFQNEAQLEKSRLLSDRFSAERPKGSFSTLEIQRTEQGDSAMYLCASSRGNYGYTFGSGTRLTVV.

This clone is a singleton in its sample. The CDR3 reads CASSLEASPLHF. The CDR3 coding sequence is TGTGCCAGCAGCTTGGAGGCTTCACCCCTCCACTTT. This chain links TRBV5-4 with TRBJ1-6; D call uncertain. V was trimmed by 0 bases and J by 9 bases, leaving 4 bases between them. The germline V gene encodes CDR1 SGHNT and CDR2 YYREEE (reference sequence). The CDR3 is 12 amino acids.

The sample holds one count of this clone. The V and J genes are TRBV6-5 and TRBJ2-2; D gene uncertain. This CDR3 is built from 16 residues. V was shortened by 0 bases and J by 3 bases, with 11 bases between the two germline ends. Germline CDR1 MNHEY, CDR2 SVGAGI. CDR3 in amino acids: CASSYSSGVYTGELFF. CDR3 nucleotides: TGTGCCAGCAGTTACTCGAGTGGGGTCTACACCGGGGAGCTGTTTTTT.

The chain joins TRBV9 to TRBJ1-2; D gene ambiguous. Germline-derived CDR1 and CDR2 are SGDLS and YYNGEE. CDR3 length: 14 residues. Between the trimmed V and J ends, which lost 3 bases and 3 bases, there was a span of 12 bases. In DNA form, the CDR3 reads TGTGCCAGCAGCGCGGGAGGGAGACACTATGGCTACACCTTC. Its translation: CASSAGGRHYGYTF.

Notes on this clone: The sample holds other DNA sequences that translate to the same CDR3. V usage is TRBV24-1 and J usage is TRBJ2-2; a weak D match, TRBD2 (5 bases). V lost 4 bases and J lost 4, with 12 bases in between. Germline CDR1 KGHDR, CDR2 SFDVKD. This CDR3 region has 15 residues. CDR3 loop: CATSDRTVPTGELFF. The DNA for the CDR3 is TGTGCCACCAGTGACAGGACTGTGCCCACCGGGGAGCTGTTTTTT.

DNA for the CDR3: TGTGCCAGCTCCACCCCGGGGGCAGCCCCCATCAAGGGAGAGACCCAGTACTTC. It is translated as CASSTPGAAPIKGETQYF. The chain combines TRBV18 with TRBJ2-5, with D possibly being TRBD1 or TRBD2 (6 bases each). Germline loops: CDR1 KGHSH, CDR2 LQKENI. V lost 6 bases to trimming and J lost 4 bases, with 27 bases between them. The CDR3 sequence is 18 residues long. The full variable domain, rest sourced from reference TRBV18 and TRBJ2-5, is NAGVMQNPRHLVRRRGQEARLRCSPMKGHSHVYWYRQLPEEGLKFMVYLQKENIIDESGMPKERFSAEFPKEGPSILRIQQVVRGDSAAYFCASSTPGAAPIKGETQYFGPGTRLLVL.

The chain is built from TRBV3-1 (or the pseudogene TRBV3-2) and TRBJ1-1; 7 bases align to TRBD1. This CDR3 is 14 amino acids long. The trim removed 2 bases at V and 5 bases at J, leaving 5 bases unmatched. Germline V gene sequence: CDR1 LGHDT, CDR2 YNNKEL (reference sequence). The CDR3 here is CASSQRQGTTEAFF. CDR3 DNA: TGTGCCAGCAGCCAACGACAGGGTACAACTGAAGCTTTCTTT.